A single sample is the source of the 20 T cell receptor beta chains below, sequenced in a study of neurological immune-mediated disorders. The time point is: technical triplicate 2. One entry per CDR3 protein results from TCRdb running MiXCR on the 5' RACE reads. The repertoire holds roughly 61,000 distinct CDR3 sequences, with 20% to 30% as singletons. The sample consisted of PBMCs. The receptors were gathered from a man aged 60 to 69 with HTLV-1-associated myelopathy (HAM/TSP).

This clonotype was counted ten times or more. CDR3 in amino acids: CSARVSGARSTEAFF. The CDR3 DNA reads as TGCAGTGCTAGGGTGAGTGGGGCTAGGAGCACTGAAGCTTTCTTT. The genes are TRBV20-1 and TRBJ1-1; tentatively, D is TRBD1 (5 bases). CDR1 DFQATT and CDR2 SNEGSKA come from the germline V gene (reference sequence). The CDR3 length is 15 residues. V was clipped by 3 bases and J by 4 bases, with 18 bases between them.

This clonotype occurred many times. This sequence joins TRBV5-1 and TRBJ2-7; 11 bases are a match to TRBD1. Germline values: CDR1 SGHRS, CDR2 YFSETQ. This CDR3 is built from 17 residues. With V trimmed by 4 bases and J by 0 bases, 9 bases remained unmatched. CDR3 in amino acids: CASSMDRGRKGSYEQYF. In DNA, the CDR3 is TGCGCCAGCAGCATGGACAGGGGGCGGAAAGGCTCCTACGAGCAGTACTTC. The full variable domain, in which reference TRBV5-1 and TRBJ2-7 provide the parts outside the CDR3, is KAGVTQTPRYLIKTRGQQVTLSCSPISGHRSVSWYQQTPGQGLQFLFEYFSETQRNKGNFPGRFSGRQFSNSRSEMNVSTLELGDSALYLCASSMDRGRKGSYEQYFGPGTRLTVT.

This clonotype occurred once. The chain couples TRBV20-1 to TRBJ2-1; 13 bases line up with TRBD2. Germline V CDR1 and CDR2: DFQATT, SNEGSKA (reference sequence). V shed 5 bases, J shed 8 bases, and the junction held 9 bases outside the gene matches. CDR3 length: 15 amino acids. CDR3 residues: CSADRTSGRGDEQFF. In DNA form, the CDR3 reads TGCAGTGCTGATAGGACTAGCGGGAGAGGGGATGAGCAGTTCTTC.

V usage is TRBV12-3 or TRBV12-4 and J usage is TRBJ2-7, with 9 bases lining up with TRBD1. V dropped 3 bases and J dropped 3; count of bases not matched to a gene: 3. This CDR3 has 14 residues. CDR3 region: CASSFGTGNYEQYF. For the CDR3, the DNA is TGTGCCAGCAGTTTCGGGACAGGGAACTACGAGCAGTACTTC.

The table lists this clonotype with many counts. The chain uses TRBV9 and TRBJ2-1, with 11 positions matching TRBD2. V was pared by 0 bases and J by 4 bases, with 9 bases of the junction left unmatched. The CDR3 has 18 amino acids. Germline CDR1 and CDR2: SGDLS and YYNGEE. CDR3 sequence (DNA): TGTGCCAGCAGCGTAGGTAGCGGGAGGGCTACCCGATACAATGAGCAGTTCTTC. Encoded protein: CASSVGSGRATRYNEQFF. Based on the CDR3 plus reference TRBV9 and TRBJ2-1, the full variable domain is DSGVTQTPKHLITATGQRVTLRCSPRSGDLSVYWYQQSLDQGLQFLIQYYNGEERAKGNILERFSAQQFPDLHSELNLSSLELGDSALYFCASSVGSGRATRYNEQFFGPGTRLTVL.

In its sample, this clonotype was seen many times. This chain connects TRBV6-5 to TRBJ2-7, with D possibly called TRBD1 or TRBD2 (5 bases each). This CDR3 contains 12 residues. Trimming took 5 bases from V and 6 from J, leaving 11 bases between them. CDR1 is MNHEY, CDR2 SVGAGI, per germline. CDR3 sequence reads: CASSPGRTEQYF. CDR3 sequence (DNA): TGTGCCAGCAGTCCGGGACGGACCGAGCAGTACTTC.

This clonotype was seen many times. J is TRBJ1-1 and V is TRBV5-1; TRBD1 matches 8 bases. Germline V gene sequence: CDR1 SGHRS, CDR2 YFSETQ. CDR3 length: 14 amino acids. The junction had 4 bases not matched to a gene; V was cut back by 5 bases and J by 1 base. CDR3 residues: CASSPGTGNTEAFF. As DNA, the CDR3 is TGCGCCAGCAGTCCCGGGACAGGGAACACTGAAGCTTTCTTT.

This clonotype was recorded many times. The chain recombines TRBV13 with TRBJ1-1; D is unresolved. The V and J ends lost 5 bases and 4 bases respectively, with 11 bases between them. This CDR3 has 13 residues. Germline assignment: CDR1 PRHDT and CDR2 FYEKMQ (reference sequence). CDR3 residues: CASSLFRSTEAFF. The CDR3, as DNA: TGTGCCAGCAGCCTATTCAGGAGCACTGAAGCTTTCTTT.

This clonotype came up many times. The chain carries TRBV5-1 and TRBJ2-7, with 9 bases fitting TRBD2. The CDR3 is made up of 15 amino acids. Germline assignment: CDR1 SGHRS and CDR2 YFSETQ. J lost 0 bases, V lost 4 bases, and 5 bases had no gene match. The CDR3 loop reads CASSRAGGPSYEQYF. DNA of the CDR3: TGCGCCAGCAGCAGGGCGGGAGGGCCCTCCTACGAGCAGTACTTC.

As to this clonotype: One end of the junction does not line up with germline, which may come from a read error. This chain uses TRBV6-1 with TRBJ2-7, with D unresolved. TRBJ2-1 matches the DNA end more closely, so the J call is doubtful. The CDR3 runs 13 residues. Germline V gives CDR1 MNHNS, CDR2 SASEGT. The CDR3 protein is CVSSETYYNEQFF. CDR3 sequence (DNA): TGTGTCAGCAGTGAAACCTATTACAATGAGCAGTTCTTC.

The CDR3 nucleotides are TGTGCCAGCAGCTTAGTGAGGCCTAGCGGGAGCTACGAGCAGTACTTC. It codes for CASSLVRPSGSYEQYF. The chain uses TRBV7-9 and TRBJ2-7; TRBD2 matches 10 bases. The CDR3 consists of 16 residues. V shed 1 base, J shed 3 bases, and the junction held 6 bases outside the gene matches. Germline CDR1 SEHNR, CDR2 FQNEAQ (reference sequence).

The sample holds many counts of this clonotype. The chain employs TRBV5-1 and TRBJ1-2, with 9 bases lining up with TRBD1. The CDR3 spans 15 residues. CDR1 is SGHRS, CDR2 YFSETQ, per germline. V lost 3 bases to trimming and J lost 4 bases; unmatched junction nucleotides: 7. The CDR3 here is CASSWGQGSGYGYTF. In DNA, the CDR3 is TGCGCCAGCAGCTGGGGACAGGGAAGCGGCTATGGCTACACCTTC.

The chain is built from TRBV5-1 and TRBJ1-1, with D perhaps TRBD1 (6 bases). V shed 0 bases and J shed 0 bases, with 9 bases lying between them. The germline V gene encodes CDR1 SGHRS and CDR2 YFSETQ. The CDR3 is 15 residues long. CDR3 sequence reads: CASSLEPGVNTEAFF. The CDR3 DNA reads TGCGCCAGCAGCTTGGAACCAGGGGTGAACACTGAAGCTTTCTTT.

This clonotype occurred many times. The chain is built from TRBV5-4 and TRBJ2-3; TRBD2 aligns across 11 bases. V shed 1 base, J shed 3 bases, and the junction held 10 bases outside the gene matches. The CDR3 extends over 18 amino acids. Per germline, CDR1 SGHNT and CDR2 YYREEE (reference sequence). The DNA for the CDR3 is TGTGCCAGCAGCTTGAGTCGCACTAGCGGGAGAAGGACAGATACGCAGTATTTT. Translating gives CASSLSRTSGRRTDTQYF.

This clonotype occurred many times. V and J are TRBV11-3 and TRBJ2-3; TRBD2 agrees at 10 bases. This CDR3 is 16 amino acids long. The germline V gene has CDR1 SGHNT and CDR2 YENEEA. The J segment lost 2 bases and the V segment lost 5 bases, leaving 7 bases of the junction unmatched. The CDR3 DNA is TGTGCCAGCAGCCCGGGACTAGCGTTTAACACAGATACGCAGTATTTT. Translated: CASSPGLAFNTDTQYF.

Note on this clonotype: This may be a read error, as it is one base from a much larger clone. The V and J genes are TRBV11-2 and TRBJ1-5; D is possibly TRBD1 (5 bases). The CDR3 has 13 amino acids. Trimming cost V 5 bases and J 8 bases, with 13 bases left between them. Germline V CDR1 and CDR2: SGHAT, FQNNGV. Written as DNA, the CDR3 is TGTGCCAGCAGCCGGGACGGAGGGGAGCCCCAGCATTTT. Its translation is CASSRDGGEPQHF.

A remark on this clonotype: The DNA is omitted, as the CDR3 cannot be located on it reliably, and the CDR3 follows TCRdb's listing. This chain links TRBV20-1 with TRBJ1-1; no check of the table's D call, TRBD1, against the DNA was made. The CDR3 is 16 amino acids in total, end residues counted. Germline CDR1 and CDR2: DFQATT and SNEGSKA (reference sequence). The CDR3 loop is CSARVGQGALNTEGFF.

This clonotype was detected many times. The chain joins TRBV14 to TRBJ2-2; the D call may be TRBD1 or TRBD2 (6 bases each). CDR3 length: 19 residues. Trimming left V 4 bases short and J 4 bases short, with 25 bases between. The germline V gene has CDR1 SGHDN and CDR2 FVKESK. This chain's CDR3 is CASSPPAIHSRGGTGELFF. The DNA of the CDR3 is TGTGCCAGCAGCCCGCCGGCCATTCATTCCAGGGGAGGCACCGGGGAGCTGTTTTTT.

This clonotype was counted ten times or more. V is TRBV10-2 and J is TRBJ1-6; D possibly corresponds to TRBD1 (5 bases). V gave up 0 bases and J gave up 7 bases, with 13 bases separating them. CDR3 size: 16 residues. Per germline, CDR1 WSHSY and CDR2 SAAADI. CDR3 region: CASSESPAGPNSPLHF. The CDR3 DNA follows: TGCGCCAGCAGTGAGTCCCCAGCAGGGCCCAATTCACCCCTCCACTTT.

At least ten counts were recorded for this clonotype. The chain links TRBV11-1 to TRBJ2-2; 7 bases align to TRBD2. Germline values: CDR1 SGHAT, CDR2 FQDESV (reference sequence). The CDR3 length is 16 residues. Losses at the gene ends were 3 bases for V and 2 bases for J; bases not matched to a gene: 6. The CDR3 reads CASSFIGGGNTGELFF. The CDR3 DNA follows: TGTGCCAGCAGCTTTATTGGCGGGGGTAACACCGGGGAGCTGTTTTTT.